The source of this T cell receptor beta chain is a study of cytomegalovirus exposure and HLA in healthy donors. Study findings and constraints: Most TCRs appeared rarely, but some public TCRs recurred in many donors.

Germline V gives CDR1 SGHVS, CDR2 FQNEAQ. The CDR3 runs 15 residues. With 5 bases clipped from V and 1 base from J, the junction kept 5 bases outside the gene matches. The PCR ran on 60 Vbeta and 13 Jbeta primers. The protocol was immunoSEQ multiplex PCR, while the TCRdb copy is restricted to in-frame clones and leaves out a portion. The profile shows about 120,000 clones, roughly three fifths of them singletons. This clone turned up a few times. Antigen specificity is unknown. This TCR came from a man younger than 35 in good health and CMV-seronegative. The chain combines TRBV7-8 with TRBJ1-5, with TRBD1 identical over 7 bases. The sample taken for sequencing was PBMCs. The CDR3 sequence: CASSGTVGSNQPQHF. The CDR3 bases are TGTGCCAGCAGCGGGACAGTGGGGAGCAATCAGCCCCAGCATTTT.